The clone carrying this T cell receptor beta chain was counted a few times. The antigen is undetermined. This entry comes from a study of T cell repertoires in cytomegalovirus infection. Whole-study context: Indicated by public TCR beta signatures were CMV infection and matching HLA type.

Study-level points and caveats: Carriage of CMV together with the relevant HLA was identifiable through cumulative public TCR beta family frequency. It was HLA-C-restricted CMV-specific TCR beta clonotypes that dominated the response ex vivo.

The CDR3 is 15 residues long. Germline CDR1 is DFQATT and CDR2 is SNEGSKA (reference sequence). V was trimmed by 0 bases and J by 4 bases, leaving 12 bases between them. TCRdb reanalysed the reads using MiXCR and keeps one entry per CDR3 protein. The table lists hundreds of thousands of distinct CDR3 sequences, roughly 18% of them singletons. The clonotype originates from a human donor in good health (CMV status not recorded). Some clones in this sample may be carry-over from other donors' samples. This chain uses TRBV20-1 with TRBJ1-4; D is unclear. The sample was PBMCs. CDR3 bases: TGCAGTGCTAGAGATCGAGGACTGATTAATGAAAAACTGTTTTTT. Translation gives CSARDRGLINEKLFF.